The 29 T cell receptor beta chains below come from one sample, sequenced in a study of cytomegalovirus exposure and HLA in healthy donors. The method was immunoSEQ multiplex PCR; TCRdb's version includes in-frame clones alone and lacks a portion of them. The sample records roughly 47,000 clones, 93% being singletons. The sample consisted of PBMCs. The source of these receptors is a woman between 18 and 30 years old in good health and CMV-seronegative.

V usage is TRBV14 and J usage is TRBJ1-1; D not resolved. Germline V gene data show CDR1 as SGHDN and CDR2 as FVKESK. This CDR3 spans 13 amino acids. V lost 2 bases and J lost 0, with 4 bases in between. The DNA for the CDR3 is TGTGCCAGCAGCCAACAGGTGAACACTGAAGCTTTCTTT. This codes for CASSQQVNTEAFF.

The rearrangement links TRBV7-2 to TRBJ2-2, with 9 bases aligning to TRBD1. There are 15 residues in the CDR3. Unmatched junction bases numbered 5, after V lost 1 base and J lost 8 bases. Germline V lookup: CDR1 SGHTA, CDR2 FQGNSA. The CDR3: CASSLGDRVKGELFF. The CDR3 DNA sequence: TGTGCCAGCAGCTTAGGGGACAGGGTAAAGGGGGAGCTGTTTTTT.

V and J are TRBV11-2 and TRBJ2-7, with TRBD1 matching 10 bases. Germline trimming cut 1 base from V and 1 base from J; bases unmatched to any gene: 1. CDR3 length equals 15 residues. The germline CDR1 and CDR2 sequences are SGHAT and FQNNGV. The CDR3 region is CASSLGTGGSYEQYF. The CDR3 coding sequence is TGTGCCAGCAGCTTAGGGACAGGGGGGTCCTACGAGCAGTACTTC.

This clone was seen a single time. V gene TRBV18 combines with J gene TRBJ2-5; TRBD1 agrees at 7 bases. CDR3 length equals 15 residues. Germline V gene sequence: CDR1 KGHSH, CDR2 LQKENI. Trimming took 3 bases from V and 1 from J; bases not matched to a gene: 5. DNA for the CDR3: TGTGCCAGCTCACCTACGGGACAGTTCCAAGAGACCCAGTACTTC. This sequence encodes CASSPTGQFQETQYF.

The genes are TRBV19 and TRBJ2-7, with 7 bases that match TRBD2. The CDR3 loop spans 16 amino acids. CDR1 is LNHDA and CDR2 is SQIVND in the germline V gene (reference sequence). J lost 6 bases, V lost 2 bases, and 13 bases had no gene match. The CDR3 DNA follows: TGTGCCAGTAGTATACAGGGAGGGGTCCCCTACTCCGAGCAGTACTTC. Translation gives CASSIQGGVPYSEQYF. Using reference TRBV19 and TRBJ2-7 for the parts outside the CDR3, the full variable domain is DGGITQSPKYLFRKEGQNVTLSCEQNLNHDAMYWYRQDPGQGLRLIYYSQIVNDFQKGDIAEGYSVSREKKESFPLTVTSAQKNPTAFYLCASSIQGGVPYSEQYFGPGTRLTVT.

This clone was recorded once. The rearrangement links TRBV6-5 to TRBJ2-7; unclear D gene. Trimming removed 4 bases from V and 4 bases from J, with 14 bases in between. The germline V gene has CDR1 MNHEY and CDR2 SVGAGI. This CDR3 has 14 amino acids. The CDR3 loop reads CASSWSPSRYEQYF. The CDR3 DNA reads as TGTGCCAGCAGTTGGAGTCCTTCAAGGTACGAGCAGTACTTC.

The chain has TRBV15 and TRBJ2-3; D perhaps matches TRBD2 (6 bases). The V gene's germline CDR1 is LNHNV and CDR2 YYDKDF (reference sequence). The CDR3 is made up of 14 amino acids. Trimming took 0 bases from V and 6 from J, leaving 10 bases between them. The CDR3 protein is CATSRDGGADTQYF. CDR3 DNA sequence: TGTGCCACCAGCAGAGATGGCGGGGCCGATACGCAGTATTTT.

V is TRBV7-8 and J is TRBJ2-7; tentatively, D is TRBD2 (7 bases). This CDR3 region has 15 residues. Germline values: CDR1 SGHVS, CDR2 FQNEAQ. V lost 5 bases, J lost 2 bases, and 16 bases lay in between. For the CDR3, the DNA is TGTGCCAGCAGCGAACAGGGAGGGAGTCCCTACGAGCAGTACTTC. It specifies CASSEQGGSPYEQYF.

The chain's CDR3 is CASRAGTGKGDGYTF. The CDR3 nucleotides read TGTGCCAGCAGGGCCGGGACAGGGAAGGGAGATGGCTACACCTTC. This chain links TRBV5-5 with TRBJ1-2; 9 nucleotides agree with TRBD1. The V gene's germline CDR1 is SGHKS and CDR2 YYEKEE (reference sequence). The trim removed 5 bases at V and 6 bases at J, leaving 11 bases unmatched. CDR3 size: 15 residues.

The chain carries TRBV7-3 and TRBJ2-3; 14 bases match TRBD2. The germline V gene has CDR1 SGHTA and CDR2 FQGTGA. This CDR3 is 19 amino acids long. With 3 bases clipped from V and 2 bases from J, the junction kept 10 bases outside the gene matches. This CDR3 is CASSLYAGTSGSDTDTQYF. The CDR3 DNA follows: TGTGCCAGCAGCTTGTACGCCGGGACTAGCGGGAGTGACACAGATACGCAGTATTTT.

The chain couples TRBV7-8 to TRBJ2-3, with 9 nucleotides matching TRBD2. V lost 2 bases and J lost 2; bases outside the gene matches: 11. The germline V gene encodes CDR1 SGHVS and CDR2 FQNEAQ. The CDR3 has 18 residues. Here the CDR3 DNA reads TGTGCCAGCAGCTTAATGCCTAGCGGGGTCACCCTCACAGATACGCAGTATTTT. It codes for CASSLMPSGVTLTDTQYF.

The chain has TRBV2 and TRBJ2-1; 7 positions match TRBD2. The germline gives CDR1 SNHLY, CDR2 FYNNEI. Losses at the gene ends were 6 bases for V and 0 bases for J; bases not matched to a gene: 8. The CDR3 spans 16 residues. The CDR3 sequence: CASRFAGEHSYNEQFF. DNA for the CDR3: TGTGCCAGCAGATTCGCGGGGGAACACTCCTACAATGAGCAGTTCTTC.

The chain recombines TRBV28 with TRBJ1-1; D is uncertain. There are 11 residues in the CDR3. Trimming stripped 7 bases from V and 4 bases from J, with 7 bases between. The germline gives CDR1 MDHEN, CDR2 SYDVKM. Written as DNA, the CDR3 is TGTGCCAGCATCTCGTCCACTGAAGCTTTCTTT. It is translated as CASISSTEAFF. Full variable domain (rest looked up from reference TRBV28 and TRBJ1-1): DVKVTQSSRYLVKRTGEKVFLECVQDMDHENMFWYRQDPGLGLRLIYFSYDVKMKEKGDIPEGYSVSREKKERFSLILESASTNQTSMYLCASISSTEAFFGQGTRLTVV.

The sample holds one count of this clone. The V gene is TRBV10-2, the J gene TRBJ1-5; possible D gene TRBD1, 5 bases. Deletions cut 0 bases from V and 4 bases from J, with 10 bases between. The CDR3 is 15 amino acids. CDR1 and CDR2 from the germline V gene are WSHSY and SAAADI. The CDR3 bases are TGCGCCAGCAGTGAGTCGGGACTTTTGAATCAGCCCCAGCATTTT. Protein sequence: CASSESGLLNQPQHF.

V is TRBV28 and J is TRBJ2-5, with D hard to call. The germline V and J ends were trimmed by 1 base and 1 base, with 4 bases remaining between them. The CDR3 is 13 residues long. Per the germline V gene, CDR1 is MDHEN and CDR2 is SYDVKM. CDR3 in amino acids: CASSLSGQETQYF. In nucleotides, the CDR3 is TGTGCCAGCAGTTTATCCGGCCAAGAGACCCAGTACTTC.

The chain joins TRBV28 to TRBJ1-1; maybe TRBD1 (6 bases). CDR3 length: 16 amino acids. Trimming cost V 6 bases and J 3 bases, with 20 bases left between them. Looked up from germline, CDR1 is MDHEN and CDR2 is SYDVKM. CDR3 sequence (DNA): TGTGCCAGCAGATCACCTACAGGGATAGGGGACACTGAAGCTTTCTTT. It encodes CASRSPTGIGDTEAFF.

V usage is TRBV6-4 and J usage is TRBJ2-1; TRBD2 agrees at 9 bases. Trimming removed 0 bases from V and 3 bases from J; junction bases left unmatched: 12. Looked up from germline, CDR1 is MRHNA and CDR2 is SNTAGT. CDR3 length: 19 residues. CDR3 in DNA: TGTGCCAGCAGTGACTCCTTCTCTACATCTAGCGGGGACTACAATGAGCAGTTCTTC. Its translation is CASSDSFSTSSGDYNEQFF.

The CDR3, as DNA: TGTGCCAGCAGACAAGGGACAGTTGGATATACGCAGTATTTT. This sequence encodes CASRQGTVGYTQYF. J is TRBJ2-3 and V is TRBV6-1; 7 bases are shared with TRBD1. V lost 6 bases to trimming and J lost 7 bases; unmatched junction nucleotides: 10. CDR3 length equals 14 residues. Germline V gives CDR1 MNHNS, CDR2 SASEGT.

The chain carries TRBV7-8 and TRBJ2-7; 10 nucleotides match TRBD1. CDR1 and CDR2 from the germline V gene are SGHVS and FQNEAQ. This CDR3 spans 15 amino acids. Trimming cost V 3 bases and J 1 base; bases outside gene matches: 3. As DNA, the CDR3 is TGTGCCAGCAGCTTGGAGGGACAGGGGTCCTACGAGCAGTACTTC. Its protein product is CASSLEGQGSYEQYF.

The rearrangement joins TRBV2 to TRBJ2-1; D possibly corresponds to TRBD2 (5 bases). The CDR3 is 14 residues long. Germline lookup yields CDR1 SNHLY and CDR2 FYNNEI. Between the trimmed V and J ends, which lost 5 bases and 0 bases, there was a span of 8 bases. The CDR3 spells CASSLTSSYNEQFF. CDR3 coding DNA: TGTGCCAGCAGTCTTACTAGCTCCTACAATGAGCAGTTCTTC.

The V and J genes are TRBV2 and TRBJ1-2; 7 bases agree with TRBD1. Trimming removed 6 bases from V and 3 bases from J; junction bases left unmatched: 4. This CDR3 is 13 amino acids long. Germline V lookup: CDR1 SNHLY, CDR2 FYNNEI. CDR3: CASSIDRDYGYTF. DNA of the CDR3: TGTGCCAGCAGCATCGACAGGGACTATGGCTACACCTTC. Full variable domain (rest looked up from reference TRBV2 and TRBJ1-2): EPEVTQTPSHQVTQMGQEVILRCVPISNHLYFYWYRQILGQKVEFLVSFYNNEISEKSEIFDDQFSVERPDGSNFTLKIRSTKLEDSAMYFCASSIDRDYGYTFGSGTRLTVV.

The chain links TRBV5-6 to TRBJ2-3; 10 positions match TRBD2. CDR1 is SGHDT, CDR2 YYEEEE, per germline. Trimming removed 5 bases from V and 7 bases from J; junction bases left unmatched: 13. CDR3 length: 16 amino acids. The CDR3 sequence is CASSSHPAGGPNTQYF. DNA for the CDR3: TGTGCCAGCAGTTCCCATCCAGCGGGAGGGCCAAATACGCAGTATTTT. The whole variable domain, remainder taken from reference TRBV5-6 and TRBJ2-3, is DAGVTQSPTHLIKTRGQQVTLRCSPKSGHDTVSWYQQALGQGPQFIFQYYEEEERQRGNFPDRFSGHQFPNYSSELNVNALLLGDSALYLCASSSHPAGGPNTQYFGPGTRLTVL.

The chain combines TRBV4-1 with TRBJ2-1, with TRBD1 identical over 9 bases. Trimming removed 4 bases from V and 1 base from J; junction bases left unmatched: 14. This CDR3 has 19 residues. From germline, CDR1 is MGHRA and CDR2 YSYEKL. The CDR3 sequence: CASSLKAVPGQGSYNEQFF. The CDR3 DNA reads TGCGCCAGCAGCCTAAAGGCGGTACCGGGACAGGGATCCTACAATGAGCAGTTCTTC.

V gene TRBV5-8 combines with J gene TRBJ2-2; D gene uncertain. Trimming cost V 6 bases and J 2 bases, with 11 bases left between them. CDR1 is SGHTS, CDR2 YDEGEE, per germline. This CDR3 has 14 residues. The DNA for the CDR3 is TGTGCCAGCACAAAGCCTCTTAACACCGGGGAGCTGTTTTTT. Protein sequence: CASTKPLNTGELFF. The whole variable domain, remainder taken from reference TRBV5-8 and TRBJ2-2, is EAGVTQSPTHLIKTRGQQATLRCSPISGHTSVYWYQQALGLGLQFLLWYDEGEERNRGNFPPRFSGRQFPNYSSELNVNALELEDSALYLCASTKPLNTGELFFGEGSRLTVL.

This chain uses TRBV6-1 with TRBJ2-3; D may be TRBD2 (5 bases). The germline V gene has CDR1 MNHNS and CDR2 SASEGT. Between the trimmed V and J ends, which lost 2 bases and 3 bases, there was a span of 18 bases. This CDR3 comprises 17 residues. The CDR3 DNA sequence: TGTGCCAGCAGTGAATCCCAGCGCCCAAGGAGGACAGATACGCAGTATTTT. Its translation: CASSESQRPRRTDTQYF.

This chain connects TRBV7-6 to TRBJ2-7; possibly TRBD1 for D (5 bases). Germline V gene sequence: CDR1 SGHVS, CDR2 FNYEAQ. V was trimmed by 1 base and J by 6 bases, leaving 10 bases between them. The CDR3 runs 13 residues. CDR3 sequence reads: CASSLDLGREQYF. The DNA for the CDR3 is TGTGCCAGCAGCTTAGACTTGGGGCGCGAGCAGTACTTC.

This sequence joins TRBV13 and TRBJ2-7, with 10 bases aligning to TRBD1. Germline lookup yields CDR1 PRHDT and CDR2 FYEKMQ (reference sequence). The CDR3 spans 14 residues. V dropped 5 bases and J dropped 2; count of bases not matched to a gene: 3. Here the CDR3 reads CASSPGQGAYEQYF. Written as DNA, the CDR3 is TGTGCCAGCAGCCCAGGACAGGGGGCCTACGAGCAGTACTTC. The full variable domain, in which reference TRBV13 and TRBJ2-7 provide the parts outside the CDR3, is AAGVIQSPRHLIKEKRETATLKCYPIPRHDTVYWYQQGPGQDPQFLISFYEKMQSDKGSIPDRFSAQQFSDYHSELNMSSLELGDSALYFCASSPGQGAYEQYFGPGTRLTVT.

CDR3 region: CASTPTELTEAFF. CDR3 nucleotides: TGTGCCAGCACCCCCACAGAACTCACTGAAGCTTTCTTT. V is TRBV2 and J is TRBJ1-1; D call uncertain. The CDR3 covers 13 residues. Trimming took 7 bases from V and 4 from J, leaving 13 bases between them. In germline, CDR1 is SNHLY, CDR2 FYNNEI.

The chain employs TRBV5-4 and TRBJ1-3, with no clear D. Trimming took 5 bases from V and 2 from J, leaving 17 bases between them. Germline-derived CDR1 and CDR2 are SGHNT and YYREEE (reference sequence). The CDR3 contains 16 residues. This CDR3 is CASSSHTANPGNTIYF. The CDR3 DNA sequence: TGTGCCAGCAGTTCCCACACAGCCAACCCTGGAAACACCATATATTTT.